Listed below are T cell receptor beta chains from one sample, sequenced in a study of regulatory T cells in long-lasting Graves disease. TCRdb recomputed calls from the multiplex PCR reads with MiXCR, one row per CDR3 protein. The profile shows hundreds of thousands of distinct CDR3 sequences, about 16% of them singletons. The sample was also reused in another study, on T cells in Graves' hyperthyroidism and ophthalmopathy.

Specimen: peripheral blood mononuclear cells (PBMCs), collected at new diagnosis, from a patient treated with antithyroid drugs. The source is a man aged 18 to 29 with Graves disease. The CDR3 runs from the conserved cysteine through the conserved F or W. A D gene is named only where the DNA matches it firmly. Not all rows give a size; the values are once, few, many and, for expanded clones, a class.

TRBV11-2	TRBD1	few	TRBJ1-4	TGTGCCAGCAGCTTAGTCGGGACAGGGGTTGAAAAACTGTTTTTT	CASSLVGTGVEKLFF
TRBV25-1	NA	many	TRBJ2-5	TGTGCCAGCAGTAACCCCGAGGCCAGGTTCGGCCAAGAGACCCAGTACTTC	CASSNPEARFGQETQYF
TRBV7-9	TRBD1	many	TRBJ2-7	TGTGCCAGCAGACGGGACAGGGGGTACGAGCAGTACTTC	CASRRDRGYEQYF
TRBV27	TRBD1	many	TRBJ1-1	TGTGCCAGCAGTTTTCAGGGGGCGCCTGGTACTGAAGCTTTCTTT	CASSFQGAPGTEAFF
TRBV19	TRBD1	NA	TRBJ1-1	TGTGCCAGCCGGGACAGGGAGACTGAAGCTTTCTTT	CASRDRETEAFF
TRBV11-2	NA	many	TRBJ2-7	TGTGCCAGCAGCTCCCCAGGGGGGCTTTACGAGCAGTACTTC	CASSSPGGLYEQYF
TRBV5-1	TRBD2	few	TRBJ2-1	TGCGCCAGCAGCCGACTGACTAGCAGCAATGAGCAGTTCTTC	CASSRLTSSNEQFF
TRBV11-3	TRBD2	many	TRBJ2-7	TGTGCCAGCAGCCCCGGGACTAGCGACCTAGAGCAGTACTTC	CASSPGTSDLEQYF
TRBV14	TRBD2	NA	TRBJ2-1	TGTGCCAGCAGCCAAACCAGCGGGAGTATCTACAATGAGCAGTTCTTC	CASSQTSGSIYNEQFF
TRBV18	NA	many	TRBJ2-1	TGTGCCAGCTCACCACCATTAGAGCTTCAGCCCAACTTC	CASSPPLELQPNF
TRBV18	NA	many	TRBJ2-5	TGTGCCAGCTCACCCCGGCGAGAGACCCAGTACTTC	CASSPRRETQYF
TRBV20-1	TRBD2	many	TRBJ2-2	TGCAGTGCTTCTATACTAGCGGGAAGTACGAACACCGGGGAGCTGTTTTTT	CSASILAGSTNTGELFF
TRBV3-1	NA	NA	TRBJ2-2	TGTGCCAGCAGCTCATTCAGTCGGAACACCGGGGAGCTGTTTTTT	CASSSFSRNTGELFF
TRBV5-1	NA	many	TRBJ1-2	TGCGCCAGCAGCTTTACTGGCAGGGGTAACTATGGCTACACCTTC	CASSFTGRGNYGYTF
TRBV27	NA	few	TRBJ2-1	TGTGCCAGCAGTAGTAGCATTTCCTACAATGAGCAGTTCTTC	CASSSSISYNEQFF
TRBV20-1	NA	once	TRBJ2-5	TGCAGTGCTCCTGGAGCGAGCGGGTCCCAAGAGACCCAGTACTTC	CSAPGASGSQETQYF
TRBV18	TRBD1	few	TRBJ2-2	TGTGCCAGCTCACCAGAGGACAGGGTGAACACCGGGGAGCTGTTTTTT	CASSPEDRVNTGELFF
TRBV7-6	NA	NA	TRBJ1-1	TGTGCCAGCAGCTTAGGGGGGAAGGCGAACACTGAAGCTTTCTTT	CASSLGGKANTEAFF
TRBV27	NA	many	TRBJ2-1	TGTGCCAGCAGCCAGGTTAGCGCCTACAATGAGCAGTTCTTC	CASSQVSAYNEQFF
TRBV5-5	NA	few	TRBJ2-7	TGTGCCAGCAGCTTGCATGATGCGACAGCGCCCTACGAGCAGTACTTC	CASSLHDATAPYEQYF
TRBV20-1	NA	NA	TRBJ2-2	TGCAGTGCTAGGGATAGGACAGCGAACACCGGGGAGCTGTTTTTT	CSARDRTANTGELFF
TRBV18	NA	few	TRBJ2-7	TGTGCCAGCCCCACAGACGGCTACGAGCAGTACTTC	CASPTDGYEQYF
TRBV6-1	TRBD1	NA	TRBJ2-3	TGTGCCAGCAGACGGGACAGGGGCACAGATACGCAGTATTTT	CASRRDRGTDTQYF
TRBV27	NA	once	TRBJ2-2	TGTGCCAGCAGTTTAAACACTCAGAACACCGGGGAGCTGTTTTTT	CASSLNTQNTGELFF
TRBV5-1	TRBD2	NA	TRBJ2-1	TGCGCCAGCAGCCGGCGCGGGACTACGTCCTATGAGCAGTTCTTC	CASSRRGTTSYEQFF
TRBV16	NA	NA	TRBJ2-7	TGTGCCAGCAGCCTACCGGCTAGACCCCACGAGCAGTACTTC	CASSLPARPHEQYF
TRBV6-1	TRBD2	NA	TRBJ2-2	TGTGCCAGCAGGCCGACGGGAGGTGGGGCCGGGGAGCTGTTTTTT	CASRPTGGGAGELFF
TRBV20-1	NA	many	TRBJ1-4	TGCAGTGCCATCAGCGGCGGGCAGACCGAAGGGTTTTTT	CSAISGGQTEGFF
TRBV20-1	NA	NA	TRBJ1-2	TGCAGTGCTAGAGATGGGGGTAACTATGGCTACACCTTC	CSARDGGNYGYTF
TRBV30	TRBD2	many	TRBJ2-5	TGTGCCTGGAGTGTACTCCAGCGGGAGGGCCAAGAGACCCAGTACTTC	CAWSVLQREGQETQYF
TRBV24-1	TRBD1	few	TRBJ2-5	TGTGCCACCAGTGAGACAGGGGGCGCGGAGACCCAGTACTTC	CATSETGGAETQYF
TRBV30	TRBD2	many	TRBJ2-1	TGTGCCTGGCTAGCGGGAGGATTTTTGGGGCAGTTCTTC	CAWLAGGFLGQFF
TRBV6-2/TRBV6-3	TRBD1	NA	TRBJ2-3	TGTGCCAGCACCGCGACAGGGGGCACAGATACGCAGTATTTT	CASTATGGTDTQYF
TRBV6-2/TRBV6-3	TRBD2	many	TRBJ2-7	TGTGCCAGCAGTTCCTCCGGGACTAGGGAGGTGCAGTACTTC	CASSSSGTREVQYF
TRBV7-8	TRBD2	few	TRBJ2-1	TGTGCCAGCAGGGACGGGGGCCCTAGCGGGAGCCCTACAAGGGAGCAGTTCTTC	CASRDGGPSGSPTREQFF
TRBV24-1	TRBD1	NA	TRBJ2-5	TGTGCCACCAGTGGACAGGGGGCAGAGACCCAGTACTTC	CATSGQGAETQYF
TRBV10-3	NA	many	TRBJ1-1	TGTGCCATCAGTGAGGCCGAGAACACTGAAGCTTTCTTT	CAISEAENTEAFF
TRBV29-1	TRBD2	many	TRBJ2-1	TGCAGCGTTGCATCCCTAGCGGGATACAATGAGCAGTTCTTC	CSVASLAGYNEQFF
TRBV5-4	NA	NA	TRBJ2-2	TGTGCCAGCAGCACTCCCAGGGAAGCCGGGGAGCTGTTTTTT	CASSTPREAGELFF